This TCR beta chain is drawn from a study of early T cells in non-severe SARS-CoV-2 infection. CDR3 size: 15 residues. V gave up 5 bases and J gave up 5 bases, with 18 bases separating them. Germline V gives CDR1 SGHTA, CDR2 FQGNSA. By share, this clonotype counts as medium-sized. Individual cDNA molecules were tagged with unique molecular identifiers. TCRdb called the 5' RACE reads again in MiXCR, with one record for every CDR3 protein. The sample includes approximately 45,000 distinct CDR3 sequences, roughly 6.6% seen only once; the top ten take approximately 4.5%. The source material was whole blood. The receptor's source is an adult who was a healthcare worker with PCR-confirmed SARS-CoV-2 infection or an uninfected control (not recorded which). V usage is TRBV7-2 and J usage is TRBJ2-5; a possible D gene is TRBD1 (5 bases). The CDR3 DNA reads as TGTGCCAGCAGCCTGGATGGTGGGGCGATGGAGACCCAGTACTTC. Translating it yields CASSLDGGAMETQYF. The variable domain in full, with the rest retrieved from reference TRBV7-2 and TRBJ2-5, is GAGVSQSPSNKVTEKGKDVELRCDPISGHTALYWYRQSLGQGLEFLIYFQGNSAPDKSGLPSDRFSAERTGGSVSTLTIQRTQQEDSAVYLCASSLDGGAMETQYFGPGTRLLVL.